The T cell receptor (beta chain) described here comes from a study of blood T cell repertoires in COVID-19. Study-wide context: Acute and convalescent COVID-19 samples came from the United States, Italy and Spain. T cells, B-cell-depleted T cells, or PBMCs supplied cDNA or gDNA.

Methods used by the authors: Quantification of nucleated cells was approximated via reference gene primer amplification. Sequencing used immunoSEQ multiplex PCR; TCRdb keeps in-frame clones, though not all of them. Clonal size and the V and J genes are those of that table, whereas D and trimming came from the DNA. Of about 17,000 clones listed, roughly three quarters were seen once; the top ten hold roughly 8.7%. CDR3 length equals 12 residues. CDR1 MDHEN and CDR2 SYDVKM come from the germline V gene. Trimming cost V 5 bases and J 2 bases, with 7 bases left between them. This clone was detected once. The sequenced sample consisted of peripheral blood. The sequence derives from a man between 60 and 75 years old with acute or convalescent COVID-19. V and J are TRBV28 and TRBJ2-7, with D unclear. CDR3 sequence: CASSPTAYEQYF. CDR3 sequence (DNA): TGTGCCAGCAGTCCTACGGCCTACGAGCAGTACTTC.